This TCR beta chain was retrieved from a study of regulatory T cells in long-lasting Graves disease. Combining iRepertoire HTBI primers with Arm-PCR of CDR3 regions, the authors built TCR beta libraries. TCRdb re-called the multiplex PCR reads with MiXCR, one entry per CDR3 protein. The table lists hundreds of thousands of distinct CDR3 sequences, roughly 13% of them singletons. Time point reported: newly diagnosed GD, antithyroid drugs for less than 3 months. PBMC-derived RNA was used for the TCR library. This CDR3 has 15 amino acids. Germline V CDR1 and CDR2: MGHRA, YSYEKL. The V end was cut by 0 bases, the J end by 6 bases, with 12 bases between. This same sample was also taken into another study, of T cells in Graves' hyperthyroidism and ophthalmopathy.

This TCR came from a man under 40 with Graves disease. The genes are TRBV4-1 and TRBJ1-5, with D uncertain. This specimen consisted of peripheral blood mononuclear cells (PBMCs), obtained at new diagnosis, from a patient treated with antithyroid drugs. Here the CDR3 reads CASSQDEASGQPQHF. The CDR3 DNA reads TGCGCCAGCAGCCAAGACGAGGCGTCAGGTCAGCCCCAGCATTTT.